The 18 T cell receptor beta chains below all came from one sample that was sequenced in a study of blood T cell repertoires in COVID-19. Sequenced by immunoSEQ multiplex PCR; TCRdb stores in-frame clones only, minus some. The sample yields about 410,000 clones, about 91% seen once. The sample was peripheral blood. All receptors come from a middle-aged woman with COVID-19, enrolled during active disease.

The V call is TRBV4-3, the J call TRBJ2-1; 7 bases map to TRBD1. The CDR3 spans 15 residues. V was clipped by 0 bases and J by 9 bases; unmatched bases: 8. Germline CDR1 reads LGHNA; CDR2 reads YSLEER. This CDR3 reads CASSQDDQGDREQFF. The CDR3, as DNA: TGCGCCAGCAGCCAAGATGACCAGGGGGACCGTGAGCAGTTCTTC.

The gene calls are TRBV19 and TRBJ2-7; 10 bases fit TRBD1. Unmatched junction bases numbered 4, after V lost 4 bases and J lost 4 bases. Germline V gene sequence: CDR1 LNHDA, CDR2 SQIVND (reference sequence). The CDR3 runs 14 residues. The CDR3 loop reads CASSNRDRGYEQYF. In DNA form, the CDR3 reads TGTGCCAGTAGTAACCGGGACAGGGGATACGAGCAGTACTTC. Full variable domain (rest looked up from reference TRBV19 and TRBJ2-7): DGGITQSPKYLFRKEGQNVTLSCEQNLNHDAMYWYRQDPGQGLRLIYYSQIVNDFQKGDIAEGYSVSREKKESFPLTVTSAQKNPTAFYLCASSNRDRGYEQYFGPGTRLTVT.

Notes on this clone: The sample carries other DNA sequences with the same CDR3. The V call is TRBV7-2, the J call TRBJ2-1; the D gene is possibly TRBD2 (5 bases). The ends were cut back, 0 bases at V and 1 base at J, with 7 bases in the middle. The CDR3 spans 15 residues. CDR1 SGHTA and CDR2 FQGNSA come from the germline V gene. CDR3 coding DNA: TGTGCCAGCAGCTTAGCGGGGAGTTCCTACAATGAGCAGTTCTTC. This translates into CASSLAGSSYNEQFF.

The CDR3: CAWNGGRGRTEAFF. The CDR3 bases are TGTGCCTGGAATGGGGGCAGGGGGCGGACTGAAGCTTTCTTT. The V and J genes are TRBV30 and TRBJ1-1; TRBD1 aligns across 8 bases. J gave up 5 bases and V 4 bases, and 9 bases lay outside the gene matches. In germline, CDR1 is GTSNPN, CDR2 SVGIG (reference sequence). This CDR3 is built from 14 residues.

The chain has TRBV10-3 and TRBJ2-6, with a tentative D call TRBD2 (5 bases). Germline CDR1 and CDR2: ENHRY and SYGVKD. CDR3 length equals 17 residues. The ends were cut back, 4 bases at V and 0 bases at J, with 13 bases in the middle. Here the CDR3 reads CAISGGSKVSGANVLTF. DNA of the CDR3: TGTGCCATCAGTGGAGGGAGCAAGGTCTCTGGGGCCAACGTCCTGACTTTC.

V usage is TRBV4-3 and J usage is TRBJ1-6, with a tentative D call TRBD1 (6 bases). Germline V gives CDR1 LGHNA, CDR2 YSLEER. The V end was cut by 4 bases, the J end by 6 bases, with 10 bases between. This CDR3 spans 14 amino acids. The chain's CDR3 is CASSRLQGNSPLHF. CDR3 coding DNA: TGCGCCAGCAGCCGACTACAGGGTAATTCACCCCTCCACTTT.

This clone was recorded once. This CDR3 reads CASSDRGAGGQPQHF. The CDR3 DNA follows: TGTGCCAGCTCCGACAGGGGGGCGGGAGGTCAGCCCCAGCATTTT. J is TRBJ1-5 and V is TRBV18; 9 nucleotides agree with TRBD1. The length of the CDR3 is 15 residues. The V gene's germline CDR1 is KGHSH and CDR2 LQKENI. V was clipped by 6 bases and J by 6 bases; unmatched bases: 9.

This clone showed up many times. The V gene is TRBV3-1 (or the pseudogene TRBV3-2), the J gene TRBJ2-3; perhaps TRBD1 as D (5 bases). CDR1 LGHDT and CDR2 YNNKEL come from the germline V gene (reference sequence). Trimming cost V 5 bases and J 5 bases, with 14 bases left between them. The CDR3 is 14 residues long. Here the CDR3 DNA reads TGTGCCAGCAGCTCAGGACATGACGGAGATACGCAGTATTTT. This translates into CASSSGHDGDTQYF.

The CDR3, as DNA: TGTGCCAGCAGCTCGGTGGTGGGGCGGGGGTTAAACACCGGGGAGCTGTTTTTT. Protein: CASSSVVGRGLNTGELFF. The rearrangement joins TRBV7-3 to TRBJ2-2, with 7 bases matching TRBD2. J was trimmed by 2 bases and V by 4 bases; bases with no gene match: 13. The germline CDR1 and CDR2 sequences are SGHTA and FQGTGA. This CDR3 is built from 18 residues. Looking up the rest from reference TRBV7-3 and TRBJ2-2 gives the full variable domain: GAGVSQTPSNKVTEKGKYVELRCDPISGHTALYWYRQSLGQGPEFLIYFQGTGAADDSGLPNDRFFAVRPEGSVSTLKIQRTERGDSAVYLCASSSVVGRGLNTGELFFGEGSRLTVL.

The chain couples TRBV6-1 to TRBJ1-5, with D perhaps matching TRBD1 (6 bases). Trimming took 2 bases from V and 5 from J, leaving 13 bases between them. The length of the CDR3 is 15 residues. Germline values: CDR1 MNHNS, CDR2 SASEGT. CDR3 loop: CASSESGQRYQPQHF. In nucleotides, the CDR3 is TGTGCCAGCAGTGAATCCGGACAGAGGTATCAGCCCCAGCATTTT.

The chain combines TRBV28 with TRBJ1-5, with TRBD1 matching 9 bases. J was trimmed by 0 bases and V by 5 bases; bases with no gene match: 5. Germline loops: CDR1 MDHEN, CDR2 SYDVKM. This CDR3 region has 16 residues. The CDR3 nucleotides are TGTGCCAGCAGTCCCCCGGGACAGGGTAGCAATCAGCCCCAGCATTTT. Residues: CASSPPGQGSNQPQHF.

V and J are TRBV7-8 and TRBJ1-2; the match to TRBD1 covers 7 bases. The germline V gene has CDR1 SGHVS and CDR2 FQNEAQ. Trimming cost V 3 bases and J 7 bases; bases outside gene matches: 8. The CDR3 runs 14 residues. CDR3 region: CASSLGASGGGYTF. The CDR3 DNA follows: TGTGCCAGCAGCTTGGGCGCCTCAGGGGGTGGCTACACCTTC.

The chain is built from TRBV4-1 and TRBJ2-1; 7 nucleotides line up with TRBD1. The CDR3 sequence is 15 residues long. CDR1 is MGHRA, CDR2 YSYEKL, per germline. Trimming cost V 3 bases and J 0 bases; bases outside gene matches: 2. Written as DNA, the CDR3 is TGCGCCAGCAGCCAGGCAGGGGGCTCCTACAATGAGCAGTTCTTC. This translates into CASSQAGGSYNEQFF.

CDR3 in DNA: TGTGCCGCCGGACAGGGGCACACCGGGGAGCTGTTTTTT. Translated, it gives CAAGQGHTGELFF. The rearrangement uses TRBV28 and TRBJ2-2; 9 nucleotides align to TRBD1. Losses at the gene ends were 11 bases for V and 3 bases for J; bases not matched to a gene: 4. The CDR3 consists of 13 residues. Germline CDR1 MDHEN, CDR2 SYDVKM.

V usage is TRBV19 and J usage is TRBJ1-6; 7 nucleotides agree with TRBD1. V trimming: 3 bases; J trimming: 5 bases; junction bases outside the gene matches: 10. The CDR3 is made up of 17 amino acids. Germline CDR1 is LNHDA and CDR2 is SQIVND (reference sequence). CDR3 protein: CASSMHEGGQNNSPLHF. CDR3 coding DNA: TGTGCCAGTAGTATGCACGAAGGGGGCCAAAATAATTCACCCCTCCACTTT.

V gene TRBV28 combines with J gene TRBJ1-3; D possibly corresponds to TRBD1 (6 bases). The germline CDR1 and CDR2 sequences are MDHEN and SYDVKM. Trimming left V 6 bases short and J 1 base short, with 13 bases between. The CDR3 runs to 15 residues. As DNA, the CDR3 is TGTGCCAGCAGCGATAGCGGGACATCTGGAAACACCATATATTTT. As protein: CASSDSGTSGNTIYF.

CDR3: CASRSETQYF. DNA of the CDR3: TGTGCGTCCCGGTCGGAGACCCAGTACTTC. The chain links TRBV30 to TRBJ2-5; D uncertain. CDR1 and CDR2 (germline): GTSNPN, SVGIG (reference sequence). The CDR3 runs 10 residues. Drawing the rest from reference TRBV30 and TRBJ2-5, the complete variable domain is SQTIHQWPATLVQPVGSPLSLECTVEGTSNPNLYWYRQAAGRGLQLLFYSVGIGQISSEVPQNLSASRPQDRQFILSSKKLLLSDSGFYLCASRSETQYFGPGTRLLVL.

This rearrangement joins TRBV23-1 to TRBJ1-5; D is perhaps TRBD1 (5 bases). TRBV23-1 is noted as an ORF with a role that remains uncertain. The CDR3 contains 18 residues. V lost 0 bases and J 5 bases, leaving 20 bases between the germline ends. CDR3 amino acids: CASSQSEGQGKGYQPQHF. The DNA of the CDR3 is TGCGCCAGCAGTCAATCGGAAGGGCAGGGAAAGGGGTATCAGCCCCAGCATTTT.